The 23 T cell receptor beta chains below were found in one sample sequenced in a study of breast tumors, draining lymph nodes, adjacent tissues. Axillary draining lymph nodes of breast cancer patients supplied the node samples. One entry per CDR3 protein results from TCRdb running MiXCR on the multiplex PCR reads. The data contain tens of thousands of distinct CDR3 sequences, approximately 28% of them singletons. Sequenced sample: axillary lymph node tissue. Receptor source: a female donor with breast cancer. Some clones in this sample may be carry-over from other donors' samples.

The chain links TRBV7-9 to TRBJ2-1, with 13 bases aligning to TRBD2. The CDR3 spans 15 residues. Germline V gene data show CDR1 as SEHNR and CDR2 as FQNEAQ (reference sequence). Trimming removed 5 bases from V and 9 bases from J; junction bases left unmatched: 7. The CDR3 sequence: CASSPLLAGGGEQFF. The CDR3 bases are TGTGCCAGCAGCCCACTACTAGCGGGAGGGGGTGAGCAGTTCTTC. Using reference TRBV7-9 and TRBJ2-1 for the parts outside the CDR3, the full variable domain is DTGVSQNPRHKITKRGQNVTFRCDPISEHNRLYWYRQTLGQGPEFLTYFQNEAQLEKSRLLSDRFSAERPKGSFSTLEIQRTEQGDSAMYLCASSPLLAGGGEQFFGPGTRLTVL.

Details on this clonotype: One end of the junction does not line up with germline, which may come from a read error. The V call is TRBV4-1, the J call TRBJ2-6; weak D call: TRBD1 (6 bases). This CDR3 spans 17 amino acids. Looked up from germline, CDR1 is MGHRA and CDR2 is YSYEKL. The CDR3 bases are TGCGCCAGCAGCCAAGGCCCAGGGGCCTCTGGGGCCAGCGTCCTGACCTTC. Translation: CASSQGPGASGASVLTF.

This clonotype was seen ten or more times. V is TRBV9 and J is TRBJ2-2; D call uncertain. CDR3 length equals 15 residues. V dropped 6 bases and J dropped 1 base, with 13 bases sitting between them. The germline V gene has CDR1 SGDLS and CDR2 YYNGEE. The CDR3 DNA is TGTGCCAGCACCTCCTTACCAGGGAACACCGGGGAGCTGTTTTTT. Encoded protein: CASTSLPGNTGELFF.

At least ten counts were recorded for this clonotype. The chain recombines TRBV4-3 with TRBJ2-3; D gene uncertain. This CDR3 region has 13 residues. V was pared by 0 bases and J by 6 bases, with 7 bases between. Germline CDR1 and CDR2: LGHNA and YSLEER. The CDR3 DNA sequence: TGCGCCAGCAGCCAAGATCCCGGGGATACGCAGTATTTT. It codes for CASSQDPGDTQYF.

CDR3 DNA: TGTGCCATCAGTGTCTTTGTAGCGGAGTACACCGGGGAGCTGTTTTTT. Protein: CAISVFVAEYTGELFF. The chain couples TRBV10-3 to TRBJ2-2, with D perhaps TRBD2 (6 bases). Germline V gene data show CDR1 as ENHRY and CDR2 as SYGVKD. The CDR3 contains 16 residues. Deletions cut 4 bases from V and 3 bases from J, with 15 bases between.

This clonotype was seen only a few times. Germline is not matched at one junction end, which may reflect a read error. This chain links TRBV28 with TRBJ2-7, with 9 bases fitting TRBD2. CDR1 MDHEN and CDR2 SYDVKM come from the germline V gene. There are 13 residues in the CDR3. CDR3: CASSSSGDRSSSF. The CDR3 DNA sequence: TGTGCCAGCAGCTCTAGCGGGGACCGTAGCAGTTCGTTC.

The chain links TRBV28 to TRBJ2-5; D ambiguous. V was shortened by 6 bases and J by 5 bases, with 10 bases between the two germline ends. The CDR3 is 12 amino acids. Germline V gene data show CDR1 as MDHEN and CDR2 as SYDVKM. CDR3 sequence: CASRYGLETQYF. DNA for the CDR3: TGTGCCAGCAGATACGGTTTGGAGACCCAGTACTTC.

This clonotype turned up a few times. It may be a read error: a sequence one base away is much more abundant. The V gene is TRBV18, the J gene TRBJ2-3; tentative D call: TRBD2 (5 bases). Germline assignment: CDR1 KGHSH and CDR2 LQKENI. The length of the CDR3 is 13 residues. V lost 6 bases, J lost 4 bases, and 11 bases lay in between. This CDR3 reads CASSEGSADTQYF. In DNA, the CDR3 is TGTGCCAGCTCCGAGGGTAGCGCAGATACGCAGTATTTT.

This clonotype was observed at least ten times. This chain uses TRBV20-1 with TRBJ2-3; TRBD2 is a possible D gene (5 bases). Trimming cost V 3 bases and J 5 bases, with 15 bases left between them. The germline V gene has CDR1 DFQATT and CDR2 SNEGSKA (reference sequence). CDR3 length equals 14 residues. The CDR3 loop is CSASRQEAEDTQYF. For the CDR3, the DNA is TGCAGTGCTAGTAGGCAGGAGGCTGAAGATACGCAGTATTTT.

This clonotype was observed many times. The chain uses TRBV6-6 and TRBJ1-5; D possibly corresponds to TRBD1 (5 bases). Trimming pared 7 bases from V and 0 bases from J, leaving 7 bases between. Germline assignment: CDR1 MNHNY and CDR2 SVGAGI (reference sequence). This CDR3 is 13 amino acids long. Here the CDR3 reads CASKGVSNQPQHF. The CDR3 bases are TGTGCCAGCAAAGGGGTTAGCAATCAGCCCCAGCATTTT.

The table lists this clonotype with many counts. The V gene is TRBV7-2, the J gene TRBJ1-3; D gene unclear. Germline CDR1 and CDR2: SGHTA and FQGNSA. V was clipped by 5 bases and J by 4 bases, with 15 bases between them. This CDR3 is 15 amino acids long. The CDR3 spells CASSPQLAGGNTIYF. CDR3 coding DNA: TGTGCCAGCAGCCCTCAGTTAGCAGGCGGAAACACCATATATTTT.

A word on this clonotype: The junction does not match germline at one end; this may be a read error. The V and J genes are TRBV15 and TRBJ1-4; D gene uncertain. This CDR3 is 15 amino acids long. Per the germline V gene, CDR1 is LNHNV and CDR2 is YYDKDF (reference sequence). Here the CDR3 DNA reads TGTGCCGCCAGCAGATCCCTGGGCGTGGATGAAGAACTGTTTTTT. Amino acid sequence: CAASRSLGVDEELFF.

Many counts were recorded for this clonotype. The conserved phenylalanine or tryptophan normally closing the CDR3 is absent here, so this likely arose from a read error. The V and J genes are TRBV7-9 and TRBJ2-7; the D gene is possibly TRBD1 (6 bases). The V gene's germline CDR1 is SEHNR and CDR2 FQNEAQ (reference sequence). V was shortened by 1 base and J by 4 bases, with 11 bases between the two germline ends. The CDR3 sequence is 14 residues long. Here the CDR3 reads CASSLVGRGYEQYL. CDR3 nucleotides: TGTGCCAGCAGCTTAGTGGGCAGGGGATACGAGCAGTACCTC.

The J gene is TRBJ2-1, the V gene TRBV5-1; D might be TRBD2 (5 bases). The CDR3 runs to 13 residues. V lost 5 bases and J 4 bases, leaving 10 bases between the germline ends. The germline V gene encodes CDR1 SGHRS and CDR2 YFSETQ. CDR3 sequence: CASSVGAYNEQFF. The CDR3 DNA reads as TGCGCCAGCAGTGTGGGAGCATACAATGAGCAGTTCTTC. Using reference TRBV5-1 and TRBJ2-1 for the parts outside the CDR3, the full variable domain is KAGVTQTPRYLIKTRGQQVTLSCSPISGHRSVSWYQQTPGQGLQFLFEYFSETQRNKGNFPGRFSGRQFSNSRSEMNVSTLELGDSALYLCASSVGAYNEQFFGPGTRLTVL.

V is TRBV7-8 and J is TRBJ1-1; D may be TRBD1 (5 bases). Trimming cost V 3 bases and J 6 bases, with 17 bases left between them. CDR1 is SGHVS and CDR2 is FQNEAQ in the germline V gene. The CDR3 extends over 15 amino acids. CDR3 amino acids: CASSFLLGEGPEAFF. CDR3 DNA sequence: TGTGCCAGCAGCTTCCTACTGGGGGAGGGCCCTGAAGCTTTCTTT.

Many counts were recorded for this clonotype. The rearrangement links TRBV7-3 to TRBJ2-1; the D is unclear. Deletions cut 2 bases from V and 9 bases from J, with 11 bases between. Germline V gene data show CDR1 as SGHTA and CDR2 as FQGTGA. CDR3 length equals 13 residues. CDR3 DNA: TGTGCCAGCAGCTTACAGCAGAGGAGTGAGCAGTTCTTC. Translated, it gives CASSLQQRSEQFF. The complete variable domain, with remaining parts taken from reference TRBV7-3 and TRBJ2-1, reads GAGVSQTPSNKVTEKGKYVELRCDPISGHTALYWYRQSLGQGPEFLIYFQGTGAADDSGLPNDRFFAVRPEGSVSTLKIQRTERGDSAVYLCASSLQQRSEQFFGPGTRLTVL.

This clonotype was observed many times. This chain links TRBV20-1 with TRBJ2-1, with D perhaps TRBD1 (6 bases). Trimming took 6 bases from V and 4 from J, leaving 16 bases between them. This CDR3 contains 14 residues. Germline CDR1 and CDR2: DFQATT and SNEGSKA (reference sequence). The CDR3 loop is CSANPGTLYNEQFF. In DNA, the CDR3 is TGCAGTGCCAACCCCGGGACACTATACAATGAGCAGTTCTTC.

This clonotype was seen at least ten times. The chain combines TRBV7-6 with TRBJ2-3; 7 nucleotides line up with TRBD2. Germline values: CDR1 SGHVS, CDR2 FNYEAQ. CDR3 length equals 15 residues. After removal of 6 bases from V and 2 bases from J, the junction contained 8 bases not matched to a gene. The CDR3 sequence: CASRSREGDTDTQYF. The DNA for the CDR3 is TGTGCCAGCAGAAGCAGGGAGGGCGACACAGATACGCAGTATTTT. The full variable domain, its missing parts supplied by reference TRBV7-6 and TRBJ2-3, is GAGVSQSPRYKVTKRGQDVALRCDPISGHVSLYWYRQALGQGPEFLTYFNYEAQQDKSGLPNDRFSAERPEGSISTLTIQRTEQRDSAMYRCASRSREGDTDTQYFGPGTRLTVL.

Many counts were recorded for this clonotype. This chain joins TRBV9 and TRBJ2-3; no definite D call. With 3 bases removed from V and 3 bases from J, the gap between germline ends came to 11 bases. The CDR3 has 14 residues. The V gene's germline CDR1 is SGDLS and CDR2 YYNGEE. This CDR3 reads CASSAFRSTDTQYF. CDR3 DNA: TGTGCCAGCAGCGCGTTCAGGAGTACAGATACGCAGTATTTT.

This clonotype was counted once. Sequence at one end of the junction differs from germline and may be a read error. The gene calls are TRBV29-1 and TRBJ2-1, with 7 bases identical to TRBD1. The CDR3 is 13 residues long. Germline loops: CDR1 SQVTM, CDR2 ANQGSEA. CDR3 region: CSVVGQSYTEQFF. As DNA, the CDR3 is TGCAGCGTTGTGGGACAGTCCTACACTGAGCAGTTCTTC.

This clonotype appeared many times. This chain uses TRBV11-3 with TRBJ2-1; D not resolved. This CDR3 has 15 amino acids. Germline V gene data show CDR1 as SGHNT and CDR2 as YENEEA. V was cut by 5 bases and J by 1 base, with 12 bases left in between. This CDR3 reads CASSAPWPSYNEQFF. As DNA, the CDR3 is TGTGCCAGCAGCGCACCATGGCCGTCCTACAATGAGCAGTTCTTC.

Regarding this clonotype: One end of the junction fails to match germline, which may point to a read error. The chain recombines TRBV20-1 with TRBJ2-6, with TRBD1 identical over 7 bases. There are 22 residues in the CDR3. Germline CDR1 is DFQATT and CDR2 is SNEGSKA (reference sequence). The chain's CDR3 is CSARYRDRRTTRHYSGANVLAF. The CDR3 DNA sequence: TGCAGTGCTAGGTACCGGGACAGAAGAACTACAAGACACTACTCTGGGGCCAACGTCCTGGCTTTC.

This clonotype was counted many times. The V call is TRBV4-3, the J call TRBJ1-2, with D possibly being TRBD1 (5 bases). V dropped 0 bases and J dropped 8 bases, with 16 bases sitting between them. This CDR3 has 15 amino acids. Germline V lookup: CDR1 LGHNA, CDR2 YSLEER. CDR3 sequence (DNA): TGCGCCAGCAGCCAAGATTTCGGCAGGGCATACGGCTACACCTTC. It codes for CASSQDFGRAYGYTF.